This T cell receptor (beta chain) is from a study of Graves' ophthalmopathy and Graves' hyperthyroidism. Study details: Ahead of any treatment, peripheral blood was obtained at the initial diagnosis.

The germline gives CDR1 LGHDT, CDR2 YNNKEL (reference sequence). The ends were cut back, 2 bases at V and 4 bases at J, with 11 bases in the middle. This CDR3 contains 15 residues. Amplified TCR beta CDR3 regions were obtained using RNA transcripts as template. The first-round RT-PCR employed HTBI primers together with the Qiagen OneStep RT-PCR kit. A multiplex PCR was then performed as the second round. TCRdb used MiXCR to reprocess the multiplex PCR reads, holding one entry per CDR3 protein. The sample shows a few hundred thousand distinct CDR3 sequences, less than 20% of them seen only once. The rearrangement uses TRBV3-1 and TRBJ2-2; D gene unclear. Material: peripheral blood. The TCR sequence derives from a woman younger than 35 with stable Graves' hyperthyroidism. CDR3 in amino acids: CASSQMMIGTGELFF. CDR3 DNA sequence: TGTGCCAGCAGCCAAATGATGATTGGCACCGGGGAGCTGTTTTTT.